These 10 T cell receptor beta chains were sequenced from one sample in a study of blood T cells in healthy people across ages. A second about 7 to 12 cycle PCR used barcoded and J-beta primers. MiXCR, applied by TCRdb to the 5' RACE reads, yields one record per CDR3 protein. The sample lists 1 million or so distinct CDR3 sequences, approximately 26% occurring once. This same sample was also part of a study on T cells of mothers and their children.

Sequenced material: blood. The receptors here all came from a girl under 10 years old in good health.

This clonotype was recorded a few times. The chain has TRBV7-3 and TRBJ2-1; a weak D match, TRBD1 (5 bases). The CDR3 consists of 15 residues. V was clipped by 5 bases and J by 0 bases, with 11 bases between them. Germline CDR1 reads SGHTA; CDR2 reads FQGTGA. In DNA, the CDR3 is TGTGCCAGCAGCGACCAGGGTAGCTCCTACAATGAGCAGTTCTTC. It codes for CASSDQGSSYNEQFF.

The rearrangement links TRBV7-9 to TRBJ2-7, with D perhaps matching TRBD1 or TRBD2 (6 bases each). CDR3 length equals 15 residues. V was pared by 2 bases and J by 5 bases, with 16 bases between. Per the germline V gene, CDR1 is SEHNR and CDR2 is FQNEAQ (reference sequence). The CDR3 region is CASSLWGRGDNEQYF. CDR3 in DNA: TGTGCCAGCAGCTTATGGGGAAGGGGGGACAACGAGCAGTACTTC. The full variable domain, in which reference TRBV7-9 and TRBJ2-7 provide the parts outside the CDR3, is DTGVSQNPRHKITKRGQNVTFRCDPISEHNRLYWYRQTLGQGPEFLTYFQNEAQLEKSRLLSDRFSAERPKGSFSTLEIQRTEQGDSAMYLCASSLWGRGDNEQYFGPGTRLTVT.

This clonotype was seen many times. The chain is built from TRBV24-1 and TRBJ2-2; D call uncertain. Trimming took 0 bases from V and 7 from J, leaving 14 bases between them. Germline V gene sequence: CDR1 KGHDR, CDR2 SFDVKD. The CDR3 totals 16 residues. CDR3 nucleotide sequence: TGTGCCACCAGTGATTTGCCTGTCAGGATGAACGGGGAGCTGTTTTTT. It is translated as CATSDLPVRMNGELFF.

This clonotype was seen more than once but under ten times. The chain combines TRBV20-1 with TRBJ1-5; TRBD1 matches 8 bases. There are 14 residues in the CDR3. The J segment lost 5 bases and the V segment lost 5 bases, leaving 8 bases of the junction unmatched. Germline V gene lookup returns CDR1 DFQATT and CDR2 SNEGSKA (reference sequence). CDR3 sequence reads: CSAWTGQGHQPQHF. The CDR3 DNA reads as TGCAGTGCTTGGACTGGACAGGGCCATCAGCCCCAGCATTTT.

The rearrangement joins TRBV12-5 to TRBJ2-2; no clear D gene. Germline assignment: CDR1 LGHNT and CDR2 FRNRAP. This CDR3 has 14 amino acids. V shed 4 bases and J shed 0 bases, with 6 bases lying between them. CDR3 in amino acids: CASGSWSNTGELFF. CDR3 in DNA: TGTGCTAGTGGTTCGTGGTCGAACACCGGGGAGCTGTTTTTT.

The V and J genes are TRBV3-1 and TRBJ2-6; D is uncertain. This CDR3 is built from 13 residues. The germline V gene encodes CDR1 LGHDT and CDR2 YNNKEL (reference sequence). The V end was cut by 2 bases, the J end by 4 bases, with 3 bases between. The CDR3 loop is CASSQRGANVLTF. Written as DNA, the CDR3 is TGTGCCAGCAGCCAACGGGGGGCCAACGTCCTGACTTTC.

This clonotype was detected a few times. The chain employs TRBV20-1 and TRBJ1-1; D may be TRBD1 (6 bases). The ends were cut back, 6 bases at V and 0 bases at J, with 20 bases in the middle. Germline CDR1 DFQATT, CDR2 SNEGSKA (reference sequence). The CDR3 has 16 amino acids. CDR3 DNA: TGCAGTGCCCCGGAGGGGGGGGCCCTCATGAACACTGAAGCTTTCTTT. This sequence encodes CSAPEGGALMNTEAFF.

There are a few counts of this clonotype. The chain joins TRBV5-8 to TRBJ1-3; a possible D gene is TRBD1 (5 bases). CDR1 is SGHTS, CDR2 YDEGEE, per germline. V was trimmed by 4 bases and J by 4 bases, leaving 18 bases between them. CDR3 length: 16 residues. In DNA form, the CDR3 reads TGTGCCAGCAGCCCGCCGAGGTCAGGGCGAGGAAACACCATATATTTT. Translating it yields CASSPPRSGRGNTIYF.

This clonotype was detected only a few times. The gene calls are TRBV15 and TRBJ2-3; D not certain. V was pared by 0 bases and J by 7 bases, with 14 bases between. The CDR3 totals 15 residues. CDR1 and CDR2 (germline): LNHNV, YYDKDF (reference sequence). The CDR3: CATSRDVGSSYTQYF. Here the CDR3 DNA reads TGTGCCACCAGCAGAGATGTGGGCAGCAGTTATACGCAGTATTTT.

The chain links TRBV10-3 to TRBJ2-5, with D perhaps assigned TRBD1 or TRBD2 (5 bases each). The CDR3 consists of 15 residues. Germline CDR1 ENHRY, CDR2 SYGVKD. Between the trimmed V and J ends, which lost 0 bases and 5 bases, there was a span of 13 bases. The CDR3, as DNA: TGTGCCATCAGTGAGTCCTGGACCGGGACGGAGACCCAGTACTTC. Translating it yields CAISESWTGTETQYF.